This T cell receptor (beta chain) is from a study of blood T cell repertoires in COVID-19. Looking at the study overall: COVID-19 samples collected from the United States, Italy and Spain covered acute and convalescent phases.

How the authors handled the data: How many nucleated cells were present was estimated from reference gene primer amplification. The repertoire was sequenced with immunoSEQ multiplex PCR; TCRdb's copy has only in-frame clones and lacks some. That table gives V, J and clone size, and the DNA gave D and trimming. The repertoire consists of more than 110,000 clones, with approximately 80% occurring once and the leading ten covering 5% to 7.5%. The V gene's germline CDR1 is SGHDT and CDR2 YYEEEE. The V end was cut by 4 bases, the J end by 10 bases, with 15 bases between. CDR3 length: 14 amino acids. V and J are TRBV5-6 and TRBJ1-6; D is ambiguous. The source material was peripheral blood. The source of this sequence is a human donor in a cohort sampled during active COVID-19. The CDR3 nucleotides are TGTGCCAGCAGCCGCGGGCCGTCCCTCTCACCCCTCCACTTT. Its protein product is CASSRGPSLSPLHF. Complete variable domain (other parts from reference TRBV5-6 and TRBJ1-6): DAGVTQSPTHLIKTRGQQVTLRCSPKSGHDTVSWYQQALGQGPQFIFQYYEEEERQRGNFPDRFSGHQFPNYSSELNVNALLLGDSALYLCASSRGPSLSPLHFGNGTRLTVT.